This TCR beta chain came from a study of shared clonotypes between healthy human individuals. TCRdb's table, derived via immunoSEQ multiplex PCR, lists solely in-frame clones and lacks some. The top ten clones hold approximately 0.5% of a sample with over a million clones, more than 75% of them seen once. Study-wide points: The expectation was that sequencing depth would affect clonotype sharing among donors.

This clone was observed a few times. Antigen: not known. The study separated CD4+ cells into CD45RA+ naive and CD45RA-negative memory subsets. Germline V gene sequence: CDR1 SQVTM, CDR2 ANQGSEA. The V end was cut by 5 bases, the J end by 4 bases, with 17 bases between. This CDR3 comprises 14 residues. This sequence was found in a man between 18 and 29 years old in good health. Some clones in this sample may be carry-over from other donors' samples. The chain uses TRBV29-1 and TRBJ1-2; D is unclear. Sample: memory CD4+ T cells from PBMCs. Noted subset: CD45RA-negative fraction. This CDR3 reads CSVLKEGSTYGYTF. Here the CDR3 DNA reads TGCAGCGTTTTAAAGGAGGGCTCTACCTATGGCTACACCTTC.